This entry lists 12 T cell receptor beta chains sequenced from one sample in a study of blood T cell repertoires in COVID-19. Using immunoSEQ multiplex PCR, the repertoire was profiled, and TCRdb retains in-frame clones only, with some absent. The sample consists of 150,000 to 200,000 clones, 94% of them appearing once. The specimen sequenced was peripheral blood. Receptor source: a man aged 30 to 39 with COVID-19, enrolled during active disease.

This chain links TRBV19 with TRBJ1-1, with a possible D match to TRBD1 (6 bases). Germline values: CDR1 LNHDA, CDR2 SQIVND (reference sequence). The CDR3 totals 17 residues. The V gene lost 1 base and the J gene lost 2 bases, with 17 bases spanning the gap. The CDR3, as DNA: TGTGCCAGTAGTATAGGGGGGCGGTTAGGCCGAAACACTGAAGCTTTCTTT. This codes for CASSIGGRLGRNTEAFF.

The chain links TRBV3-1 (or the pseudogene TRBV3-2) to TRBJ2-3; TRBD2 might be the D (6 bases). CDR1 is LGHDT, CDR2 YNNKEL, per germline (reference sequence). The V end was cut by 0 bases, the J end by 2 bases, with 15 bases between. This CDR3 has 17 residues. The chain's CDR3 is CASSQDMGDWLTDTQYF. Written as DNA, the CDR3 is TGTGCCAGCAGCCAAGATATGGGGGACTGGCTCACAGATACGCAGTATTTT.

V and J are TRBV10-1 and TRBJ2-3; 11 bases line up with TRBD1. Unmatched junction bases numbered 4, after V lost 4 bases and J lost 4 bases. Per germline, CDR1 WNHNN and CDR2 SYGVQD (reference sequence). CDR3 length equals 15 residues. The DNA for the CDR3 is TGCGCCAGCAGTGGACCGGGACAGGGGGCAGATACGCAGTATTTT. Amino acid sequence: CASSGPGQGADTQYF.

V and J are TRBV29-1 and TRBJ2-3; 9 bases line up with TRBD2. The germline V gene encodes CDR1 SQVTM and CDR2 ANQGSEA. The CDR3 has 18 amino acids. V gave up 0 bases and J gave up 9 bases; unmatched junction bases: 19. The CDR3 protein is CSVEEGMGAGGPQRTQYF. The CDR3 DNA reads TGCAGCGTTGAAGAAGGGATGGGAGCGGGGGGCCCGCAAAGAACGCAGTATTTT.

V and J are TRBV10-2 and TRBJ2-1; 15 bases fit TRBD2. After removal of 3 bases from V and 6 bases from J, the junction contained 3 bases not matched to a gene. There are 16 residues in the CDR3. Germline CDR1 WSHSY, CDR2 SAAADI. This CDR3 is CASSEPGLAGGNEQFF. In nucleotides, the CDR3 is TGCGCCAGCAGTGAACCGGGACTAGCGGGGGGCAATGAGCAGTTCTTC.

The chain carries TRBV6-2 or TRBV6-3 and TRBJ1-1; D unresolved. In germline, CDR1 is MNHEY, CDR2 SVGEGT. The V and J ends lost 0 bases and 4 bases respectively, with 9 bases between them. CDR3 length: 14 amino acids. CDR3 sequence reads: CASSYSLRFTEAFF. The CDR3 DNA is TGTGCCAGCAGTTACTCTCTCCGGTTCACTGAAGCTTTCTTT.

The chain joins TRBV25-1 to TRBJ1-5; TRBD1 aligns across 7 bases. From germline, CDR1 is MGHDK and CDR2 SYGVNS. Trimming took 5 bases from V and 4 from J; bases not matched to a gene: 8. This CDR3 is 15 amino acids long. In nucleotides, the CDR3 is TGTGCCAGCAGTCCAACAGGGGCTAAAAATCAGCCCCAGCATTTT. Its protein is CASSPTGAKNQPQHF.

The chain employs TRBV13 and TRBJ1-1; tentatively, D is TRBD1 (5 bases). There are 13 residues in the CDR3. From germline, CDR1 is PRHDT and CDR2 FYEKMQ (reference sequence). V dropped 3 bases and J dropped 4 bases, with 9 bases sitting between them. CDR3 sequence: CASSFLRGTEAFF. Written as DNA, the CDR3 is TGTGCCAGCAGCTTTCTTAGGGGCACTGAAGCTTTCTTT. Complete variable domain (other parts from reference TRBV13 and TRBJ1-1): AAGVIQSPRHLIKEKRETATLKCYPIPRHDTVYWYQQGPGQDPQFLISFYEKMQSDKGSIPDRFSAQQFSDYHSELNMSSLELGDSALYFCASSFLRGTEAFFGQGTRLTVV.

The chain employs TRBV5-1 and TRBJ2-3, with TRBD2 identical over 11 bases. V dropped 0 bases and J dropped 4; count of bases not matched to a gene: 1. CDR1 is SGHRS and CDR2 is YFSETQ in the germline V gene. The CDR3 is made up of 15 amino acids. The CDR3 here is CASSLVAGGADTQYF. The CDR3 DNA reads TGCGCCAGCAGCTTGGTAGCGGGGGGGGCAGATACGCAGTATTTT.

V gene TRBV9 combines with J gene TRBJ2-7, with 7 nucleotides matching TRBD2. The CDR3 has 15 residues. Germline-derived CDR1 and CDR2 are SGDLS and YYNGEE. Germline trimming cut 0 bases from V and 4 bases from J; bases unmatched to any gene: 7. CDR3: CASSVESGVGYEQYF. The CDR3, as DNA: TGTGCCAGCAGCGTAGAAAGCGGGGTTGGTTACGAGCAGTACTTC. Based on the CDR3 plus reference TRBV9 and TRBJ2-7, the full variable domain is DSGVTQTPKHLITATGQRVTLRCSPRSGDLSVYWYQQSLDQGLQFLIQYYNGEERAKGNILERFSAQQFPDLHSELNLSSLELGDSALYFCASSVESGVGYEQYFGPGTRLTVT.

The chain recombines TRBV2 with TRBJ1-5; D perhaps matches TRBD1 (5 bases). Germline CDR1 reads SNHLY; CDR2 reads FYNNEI. CDR3 size: 13 residues. V was cut by 8 bases and J by 0 bases, with 8 bases left in between. The CDR3 DNA follows: TGTGCCAGCGACAGAGGTAGCAATCAGCCCCAGCATTTT. This translates into CASDRGSNQPQHF.

The V gene is TRBV11-2, the J gene TRBJ1-4; the D is unclear. The CDR3 runs to 16 residues. Germline CDR1 reads SGHAT; CDR2 reads FQNNGV. Trimming pared 0 bases from V and 7 bases from J, leaving 15 bases between. This chain's CDR3 is CASSLDDRSFSEKLFF. CDR3 coding DNA: TGTGCCAGCAGCTTAGACGACCGGAGCTTTAGTGAAAAACTGTTTTTT.